A single sample is the source of the 11 T cell receptor beta chains below, sequenced in a study of early T cells in non-severe SARS-CoV-2 infection. TCRdb ran MiXCR on the 5' RACE reads and lists one entry per CDR3 protein. The sample lists roughly 45,000 distinct CDR3 sequences; over 9.5% were seen once. Sequenced material: whole blood. These receptors all stem from an adult who was a healthcare worker with PCR-confirmed SARS-CoV-2 infection or an uninfected control (not recorded which).

This clonotype occurred a few times. The chain couples TRBV6-6 to TRBJ1-1; 7 nucleotides agree with TRBD1. Per germline, CDR1 MNHNY and CDR2 SVGAGI (reference sequence). V shed 6 bases, J shed 0 bases, and the junction held 4 bases outside the gene matches. The CDR3 consists of 14 residues. The CDR3 is CASRRDSLNTEAFF. For the CDR3, the DNA is TGTGCCAGCAGGAGGGACAGTCTGAACACTGAAGCTTTCTTT.

This clonotype occurred many times. This sequence joins TRBV29-1 and TRBJ1-1; no reliable D call. Germline V gene data show CDR1 as SQVTM and CDR2 as ANQGSEA. The CDR3 runs to 14 residues. The V end lost 7 bases, the J end lost 2 bases, and 17 bases lay between the germline ends. DNA for the CDR3: TGCAGCGCCATAGGCCCCCTTCTTAACACTGAAGCTTTCTTT. This translates into CSAIGPLLNTEAFF.

This rearrangement joins TRBV4-3 to TRBJ2-7; no clear D gene. The germline V gene encodes CDR1 LGHNA and CDR2 YSLEER. V was trimmed by 2 bases and J by 3 bases, leaving 14 bases between them. This CDR3 spans 15 amino acids. The CDR3 DNA follows: TGCGCCAGCAGCCAACCCCGACGAACGAGCTACGAGCAGTACTTC. Residues: CASSQPRRTSYEQYF.

The DNA for the CDR3 is TGTGCCAGCCAGGGAAACTACGAGCAGTACTTC. Its translation is CASQGNYEQYF. V gene TRBV28 combines with J gene TRBJ2-7, with a tentative D call TRBD1 (5 bases). CDR1 MDHEN and CDR2 SYDVKM come from the germline V gene. V dropped 8 bases and J dropped 3 bases, with 8 bases sitting between them. CDR3 length equals 11 residues.

This clonotype was observed at least ten times. The J gene is TRBJ2-6, the V gene TRBV11-2, with D uncertain. There are 18 residues in the CDR3. Germline V gives CDR1 SGHAT, CDR2 FQNNGV. The germline V and J ends were trimmed by 6 bases and 2 bases, with 20 bases remaining between them. The chain's CDR3 is CASSYRWAQSTGANVLTF. The CDR3 DNA is TGTGCCAGCAGTTACCGTTGGGCACAGAGCACTGGGGCCAACGTCCTGACTTTC.

In its sample, this clonotype was seen many times. This rearrangement joins TRBV7-9 to TRBJ2-3; D unclear. Germline assignment: CDR1 SEHNR and CDR2 FQNEAQ (reference sequence). The CDR3 is 12 amino acids. Trimming cost V 5 bases and J 2 bases, with 5 bases left between them. The CDR3, as DNA: TGTGCCAGCAGCAAAGACACAGATACGCAGTATTTT. Its protein product is CASSKDTDTQYF. Variable domain in full (rest from reference TRBV7-9 and TRBJ2-3): DTGVSQNPRHKITKRGQNVTFRCDPISEHNRLYWYRQTLGQGPEFLTYFQNEAQLEKSRLLSDRFSAERPKGSFSTLEIQRTEQGDSAMYLCASSKDTDTQYFGPGTRLTVL.

The chain joins TRBV7-2 to TRBJ2-7; D is possibly TRBD2 (6 bases). The germline V gene has CDR1 SGHTA and CDR2 FQGNSA. The CDR3 has 14 residues. Between the trimmed V and J ends, which lost 1 base and 5 bases, there was a span of 12 bases. The CDR3 nucleotides are TGTGCCAGCAGCTTAGAGGTCTGGGGGGACGAGCAGTACTTC. Residues: CASSLEVWGDEQYF.

J is TRBJ2-1 and V is TRBV20-1, with D possibly matching TRBD2 (6 bases). The CDR3 length is 15 residues. Between the trimmed V and J ends, which lost 4 bases and 0 bases, there was a span of 13 bases. The V gene's germline CDR1 is DFQATT and CDR2 SNEGSKA (reference sequence). CDR3 DNA: TGCAGTGCTATCCTAGCGACAAGCTCCTACAATGAGCAGTTCTTC. Encoded protein: CSAILATSSYNEQFF.

This clonotype was seen a handful of times. The J gene is TRBJ2-3, the V gene TRBV20-1; a weak D match, TRBD1 (5 bases). This CDR3 region has 16 residues. Trimming removed 6 bases from V and 0 bases from J, with 19 bases in between. The germline gives CDR1 DFQATT, CDR2 SNEGSKA (reference sequence). The CDR3 protein is CSAVPTDPSSTDTQYF. The CDR3 DNA is TGCAGTGCCGTACCGACAGATCCCTCGAGCACAGATACGCAGTATTTT.

The sample holds many counts of this clonotype. V is TRBV28 and J is TRBJ1-2; D possibly corresponds to TRBD1 (5 bases). The CDR3 is made up of 14 amino acids. Germline lookup yields CDR1 MDHEN and CDR2 SYDVKM. Trimming cost V 1 base and J 4 bases, with 10 bases left between them. CDR3 protein: CASSLLAGTYGYTF. The CDR3 coding sequence is TGTGCCAGCAGTTTATTAGCAGGGACCTATGGCTACACCTTC.

This clonotype has more than one count but fewer than ten. The V gene is TRBV28, the J gene TRBJ2-6; D perhaps matches TRBD1 (6 bases). The CDR3 has 18 residues. V shed 1 base and J shed 0 bases, with 13 bases lying between them. Germline CDR1 is MDHEN and CDR2 is SYDVKM. This CDR3 reads CASSLSRGRDSGANVLTF. CDR3 coding DNA: TGTGCCAGCAGTTTATCCAGGGGCAGGGACTCTGGGGCCAACGTCCTGACTTTC.